Described below is a single T cell receptor beta chain sequence and its context. Its target antigen remains unknown. No base quality values were provided; no much bigger clone lies one nucleotide off. The sample is drawn from a study of cytomegalovirus exposure and HLA in healthy donors (TCRdb year 2017). The study in broad terms: A later analysis indicated that the 120 or so validation repertoires were generated on the platform also employed for the roughly 730 repertoires of the first cohort. The study was designed to test whether signatures of past pathogen exposure could be identified by cataloging public T cell receptors. In addition to the first cohort of 666 subjects, a separate validation cohort of some 120 different subjects was used. High-throughput TCR immunosequencing, statistical association of individual TCRs with disease status, and machine learning were combined to predict cytomegalovirus infection status. General conclusions and limits of the study: A later analysis found that TCRs clustered in the first cohort also tended to co-occur in the 110 or so validation repertoires, with just under 95% of cluster scores above 0. A few of the identified cytomegalovirus-associated TCR beta chains were confirmed in vitro to be specific for cytomegalovirus antigens. A later analysis had no HLA typing for the validation cohort, so co-occurrence there was scored across all 120 repertoires. In the study, roughly 160 TCR beta chains were listed as associated with cytomegalovirus. The classifier was reported to diagnose cytomegalovirus status with high specificity and sensitivity in both the original cohort and the validation cohort. Across donors, most TCR sequences were observed very rarely, whereas some public TCRs were present in many individuals. According to the authors, the approach could potentially be generalized to other disease states and immunological phenotypes.

Libraries were constructed by the immunoSEQ multiplex PCR assay. As for the original processing: A statistical classification framework was built for diagnosing cytomegalovirus status from the catalog of TCR beta chain sequences. Sourced from immuneACCESS, this table was stored by TCRdb with only in-frame sequences that have V and J called. A share of the clones is absent; for the studies checked, an unresolved V gene accounts for under half, and the remainder has no known explanation. V and J calls and clone size are those listed in that table; D and trimming were worked out from the DNA. The sample table lists roughly 70,000 clones, around 97% of them with a count of one. The ten largest clones take up over 2% of the sample. Separate from the approximately 670-subject first cohort, the validation cohort of 95 to 150 subjects was the group to which the donors belonged. Trimming removed 5 bases from V and 6 bases from J, leaving 17 bases between the germline ends. The germline V gene provides CDR1 MDHEN and CDR2 SYDVKM. Counted from cysteine to phenylalanine, this CDR3 has 14 amino acids. The only DNA kept is the CDR3, 42 bases in frame from the first base.

The source of this sequence is a man between 18 and 29 years old in good health and CMV-seronegative. The sample was PBMCs. In this chain, TRBV28 is recombined with TRBJ2-7; TRBD1 is a weak D gene call, 6 bases matching. DNA sequence: TGTGCCAGCAGTCAAGTAGGGATGGGGGCCGAGCAGTACTTC. This sequence encodes CASSQVGMGAEQYF.